This T cell receptor (beta chain) was profiled in a study of T cell clones after liver transplantation. Across the whole study: Immunosuppression withdrawal was tried within 2 years after liver transplantation in this trial. Pre-transplant mixed lymphocyte reactions yielded third-party-reactive TCRbeta sequences as comparators for graft-donor-reactive sequences.

The germline CDR1 and CDR2 sequences are MDHEN and SYDVKM. Deletions cut 6 bases from V and 2 bases from J, with 20 bases between. The CDR3 runs to 16 residues. Assay used: immunoSEQ multiplex PCR; TCRdb lists only in-frame clones, some missing. The sample consists of 55,000 or so clones, 65% to 75% of them appearing once. The V gene is TRBV28, the J gene TRBJ2-7, with D perhaps matching TRBD1 (6 bases). This TCR was recovered from a human donor who received a liver transplant. Sequencing was performed on CD4+ T cells from blood, taken before liver transplant. This chain's CDR3 is CASRPGQTRIPYEQYF. For the CDR3, the DNA is TGTGCCAGCAGACCCGGACAGACGCGAATCCCCTACGAGCAGTACTTC.